The T cell receptor (beta chain) described here comes from a study of beta chain features in type 1 diabetes. Study as a whole: Examination spanned 100 million to 120 million sorted cells from all samples. General study findings and limits: In all four CD4+ subsets, TCRB CDR3 length was significantly, moderately reduced in type 1 diabetes. Individuals with type 1 diabetes displayed fewer insertions and more deletions at VDJ junctions.

Every sorted population was more than 95% pure. The CDR3 loop spans 13 amino acids. Germline trimming cut 5 bases from V and 7 bases from J; bases unmatched to any gene: 7. Germline V lookup: CDR1 SEHNR, CDR2 FQNEAQ (reference sequence). This clone was recorded at least ten times. Its cognate antigen is unknown. Expressed TCRB transcripts were sequenced, since all the RNA that had been isolated was reverse transcribed. Assay: immunoSEQ multiplex PCR; the TCRdb copy retains only in-frame clones and omits some. The sample holds some 200,000 clones; roughly a tenth are singletons and the top ten take approximately 1.3%.

The sequenced sample was central memory CD4+ T cells from blood. The receptor comes from a man aged 18 to 30 in good health. This chain joins TRBV7-9 and TRBJ1-1; TRBD1 matches at 7 bases. The CDR3 here is CASSTRQGYEAFF. In nucleotides, the CDR3 is TGTGCCAGCAGCACACGACAGGGCTATGAAGCTTTCTTT.